The 6 T cell receptor beta chains below were found in one sample sequenced in a study of post-analysis software for immune sequencing data. General observations from the study: A few TRBV segments appeared more often in patients than in controls, and TRBV5-6, TRBV5-1 and TRBV20-1 were among these.

Built from TCR beta cDNA, the libraries had unique molecular identifiers in them. MiXCR, run by TCRdb on the PCR reads, gives a single entry per CDR3 protein. The sample gives 650,000 to 900,000 distinct CDR3 sequences, roughly 50% of which show up once; 4.9% is in the top ten. No antigen has been assigned to these receptors. The sample comprised blood. These receptors came from a girl between 10 and 17 years old with multiple sclerosis.

This chain links TRBV5-5 with TRBJ2-5; D is possibly TRBD1 (6 bases). The CDR3 is made up of 15 amino acids. V was shortened by 0 bases and J by 7 bases, with 16 bases between the two germline ends. The germline V gene encodes CDR1 SGHKS and CDR2 YYEKEE (reference sequence). This CDR3 reads CASSLDPGDSVTQYF. The CDR3 DNA is TGTGCCAGCAGCTTGGACCCAGGGGATTCCGTGACCCAGTACTTC.

This clonotype was recorded only once. The chain links TRBV21-1 to TRBJ1-2. TRBV21-1 is marked as a pseudogene. CDR3 length: 15 residues. The CDR3 DNA sequence: TGTGCCAGCAGCAAAGAAGGGTCAGCTAACTATGGCTACACCTTC. Translating gives CASSKEGSANYGYTF.

V and J are TRBV13 and TRBJ2-1, with 11 bases aligning to TRBD2. V dropped 5 bases and J dropped 8; count of bases not matched to a gene: 14. Germline V gives CDR1 PRHDT, CDR2 FYEKMQ (reference sequence). This CDR3 spans 17 amino acids. The CDR3, as DNA: TGTGCCAGCAGCCCATTAGCGGGAGGGGCCCTTGTGGATGAGCAGTTCTTC. Its protein is CASSPLAGGALVDEQFF.

Written as DNA, the CDR3 is TGTGCCAGCAGCCAACTCTCGGCAGACTCCTACGAGCAGTACTTC. This sequence encodes CASSQLSADSYEQYF. The chain couples TRBV3-1 to TRBJ2-7, with no clear D. V lost 2 bases and J lost 0, with 11 bases in between. The CDR3 totals 15 residues. Germline V gene lookup returns CDR1 LGHDT and CDR2 YNNKEL (reference sequence).

V gene TRBV6-5 combines with J gene TRBJ2-7; the match to TRBD2 covers 7 bases. Germline V gives CDR1 MNHEY, CDR2 SVGAGI. J gave up 6 bases and V 2 bases, and 4 bases lay outside the gene matches. CDR3 length: 13 amino acids. The CDR3 region is CASSYAGEGEQYF. The DNA of the CDR3 is TGTGCCAGCAGTTACGCCGGGGAGGGCGAGCAGTACTTC.

The genes are TRBV20-1 and TRBJ2-3, with TRBD2 matching 11 bases. The V gene's germline CDR1 is DFQATT and CDR2 SNEGSKA (reference sequence). The CDR3 contains 19 residues. The junction had 18 bases not matched to a gene; V was cut back by 6 bases and J by 1 base. The DNA of the CDR3 is TGCAGTGCCAAGAAGGGGACTAGCGGAGGAGTGTGGGGCACAGATACGCAGTATTTT. It specifies CSAKKGTSGGVWGTDTQYF.